What follows are 20 T cell receptor beta chains derived from one specimen sequenced in a study of CD8+ T cells in alopecia areata. The treatment was: oral pan-JAK inhibitor, 5-10 mg twice daily. RNA was extracted and reverse transcribed into cDNA as the sequencing template. Sequencing used immunoSEQ multiplex PCR; TCRdb keeps in-frame clones, though not all of them. Of about 260,000 clones listed, 60% were seen once; the top ten hold around 0.92%. The sample was CD4+ T cells sorted from blood, taken around week 54, from a patient treated with tofacitinib. These receptors all come from a human donor with alopecia areata.

This clone was seen only a few times. This rearrangement joins TRBV27 to TRBJ2-7, with D maybe TRBD1 (7 bases). V was shortened by 6 bases and J by 0 bases, with 9 bases between the two germline ends. This CDR3 is 13 amino acids long. The germline V gene has CDR1 MNHEY and CDR2 SMNVEV (reference sequence). The CDR3 spells CASRRDSSYEQYF. As DNA, the CDR3 is TGTGCCAGCAGGCGGGACAGCTCCTACGAGCAGTACTTC.

The V call is TRBV27, the J call TRBJ2-1; 7 positions agree with TRBD1. CDR3 size: 15 residues. The germline V gene has CDR1 MNHEY and CDR2 SMNVEV (reference sequence). V trimming: 0 bases; J trimming: 10 bases; junction bases outside the gene matches: 9. Here the CDR3 reads CASSLSFKGAGEQFF. For the CDR3, the DNA is TGTGCCAGCAGTTTATCGTTTAAGGGGGCAGGGGAGCAGTTCTTC.

The chain is built from TRBV15 and TRBJ1-5; no firm D call. The CDR3 extends over 13 amino acids. Germline CDR1 is LNHNV and CDR2 is YYDKDF (reference sequence). The ends were cut back, 0 bases at V and 5 bases at J, with 5 bases in the middle. The CDR3 coding sequence is TGTGCCACCAGCAGAGATAGGGATCAGCCCCAGCATTTT. As protein: CATSRDRDQPQHF.

This chain connects TRBV9 to TRBJ1-6; the D gene is possibly TRBD1 (6 bases). This CDR3 region has 15 residues. Per germline, CDR1 SGDLS and CDR2 YYNGEE. Trimming took 3 bases from V and 9 from J, leaving 16 bases between them. The CDR3 protein is CASSGTVYEGSPLHF. The CDR3 coding sequence is TGTGCCAGCAGCGGGACAGTCTACGAGGGTTCACCCCTCCACTTT. Based on the CDR3 plus reference TRBV9 and TRBJ1-6, the full variable domain is DSGVTQTPKHLITATGQRVTLRCSPRSGDLSVYWYQQSLDQGLQFLIQYYNGEERAKGNILERFSAQQFPDLHSELNLSSLELGDSALYFCASSGTVYEGSPLHFGNGTRLTVT.

The CDR3 DNA reads as TGTGCCAGCAGCGTAGCTCCGGGACTAGCGGGGGCAGATACGCAGTATTTT. It yields the protein CASSVAPGLAGADTQYF. The rearrangement uses TRBV9 and TRBJ2-3; 14 nucleotides align to TRBD2. The CDR3 has 17 residues. Germline CDR1 SGDLS, CDR2 YYNGEE. V gave up 0 bases and J gave up 4 bases; unmatched junction bases: 4.

The chain is built from TRBV4-1 and TRBJ1-2; tentatively, D is TRBD1 (6 bases). Germline V lookup: CDR1 MGHRA, CDR2 YSYEKL. Trimming removed 2 bases from V and 8 bases from J, with 9 bases in between. This CDR3 region has 12 residues. The DNA for the CDR3 is TGCGCCAGCAGCCAATCTACAGGGGGCTACACCTTC. Its protein product is CASSQSTGGYTF.

This clone was counted once. CDR3 in amino acids: CASSLDSNYGYTF. As DNA, the CDR3 is TGTGCCAGCAGCTTAGACTCTAACTATGGCTACACCTTC. The V call is TRBV7-9, the J call TRBJ1-2, with D uncertain. The germline gives CDR1 SEHNR, CDR2 FQNEAQ (reference sequence). V was clipped by 1 base and J by 0 bases, with 3 bases between them. CDR3 length equals 13 residues. The variable domain in full, with the rest retrieved from reference TRBV7-9 and TRBJ1-2, is DTGVSQNPRHKITKRGQNVTFRCDPISEHNRLYWYRQTLGQGPEFLTYFQNEAQLEKSRLLSDRFSAERPKGSFSTLEIQRTEQGDSAMYLCASSLDSNYGYTFGSGTRLTVV.

The J gene is TRBJ2-1, the V gene TRBV18, with 9 positions matching TRBD1. The CDR3 is made up of 13 amino acids. V was pared by 7 bases and J by 6 bases, with 4 bases of the junction left unmatched. Germline CDR1 and CDR2: KGHSH and LQKENI. CDR3 nucleotides: TGTGCCAGCTTTTCGACAGGGGGCAATGAGCAGTTCTTC. It specifies CASFSTGGNEQFF.

The chain combines TRBV18 with TRBJ1-2; D not resolved. This CDR3 spans 14 amino acids. Germline values: CDR1 KGHSH, CDR2 LQKENI. Trimming took off 3 bases at V and 2 bases at J, with 10 bases between the two ends. The CDR3 nucleotides are TGTGCCAGCTCACCCGACGGAGTAAACTATGGCTACACCTTC. Encoded protein: CASSPDGVNYGYTF.

The rearrangement uses TRBV19 and TRBJ2-5; D is ambiguous. Germline CDR1 and CDR2: LNHDA and SQIVND (reference sequence). Trimming stripped 6 bases from V and 4 bases from J, with 15 bases between. The CDR3 extends over 14 amino acids. CDR3 sequence reads: CASRGEWVGETQYF. The CDR3 DNA sequence: TGTGCCAGTAGAGGAGAATGGGTCGGAGAGACCCAGTACTTC.

This clone was recorded only once. The rearrangement joins TRBV2 to TRBJ1-1; D unclear. The germline V and J ends were trimmed by 3 bases and 7 bases, with 9 bases remaining between them. The CDR3 extends over 12 amino acids. Germline CDR1 is SNHLY and CDR2 is FYNNEI. The CDR3 DNA sequence: TGTGCCAGCAGTGATGAACAGCTTGAAGCTTTCTTT. It codes for CASSDEQLEAFF.

This clone turned up a few times. The chain carries TRBV6-4 and TRBJ2-3, with D unclear. This CDR3 is built from 14 residues. Germline CDR1 MRHNA, CDR2 SNTAGT. Trimming took off 7 bases at V and 4 bases at J, with 15 bases between the two ends. CDR3 DNA: TGTGCCAGCACCAGAGTGGCAGGAGCAGATACGCAGTATTTT. This encodes CASTRVAGADTQYF.

This clone was seen only a few times. The chain joins TRBV29-1 to TRBJ1-1, with a possible D match to TRBD1 (6 bases). Germline CDR1 and CDR2: SQVTM and ANQGSEA. The V and J ends lost 7 bases and 4 bases respectively, with 16 bases between them. The CDR3 spans 13 residues. CDR3 in DNA: TGCAGCGCTTACAGGGAATTAGTCACTGAAGCTTTCTTT. Translation gives CSAYRELVTEAFF.

This clone was recorded a few times. V and J are TRBV6-5 and TRBJ1-1; no reliable D call. The V gene lost 6 bases and the J gene lost 1 base, with 15 bases spanning the gap. CDR1 is MNHEY, CDR2 SVGAGI, per germline. The CDR3 spans 15 residues. CDR3 nucleotides: TGTGCCAGCAGCCCGCAAACCCTAGGGAACACTGAAGCTTTCTTT. This encodes CASSPQTLGNTEAFF.

The CDR3 spells CASSLGQSQETQYF. CDR3 in DNA: TGTGCCAGCAGCCTGGGACAATCACAAGAGACCCAGTACTTC. This chain joins TRBV7-2 and TRBJ2-5; the D gene is possibly TRBD1 (6 bases). The CDR3 sequence is 14 residues long. Per the germline V gene, CDR1 is SGHTA and CDR2 is FQGNSA. V was pared by 5 bases and J by 2 bases, with 12 bases between.

The chain joins TRBV2 to TRBJ2-5, with unresolved D. Trimming took off 6 bases at V and 7 bases at J, with 15 bases between the two ends. Germline CDR1 is SNHLY and CDR2 is FYNNEI. The CDR3 extends over 13 amino acids. The CDR3 protein is CASSRVEMGTQYF. The CDR3 DNA sequence: TGTGCCAGCAGCCGGGTTGAGATGGGGACCCAGTACTTC. Complete variable domain (other parts from reference TRBV2 and TRBJ2-5): EPEVTQTPSHQVTQMGQEVILRCVPISNHLYFYWYRQILGQKVEFLVSFYNNEISEKSEIFDDQFSVERPDGSNFTLKIRSTKLEDSAMYFCASSRVEMGTQYFGPGTRLLVL.

This chain links TRBV4-2 with TRBJ2-7; D ambiguous. Per germline, CDR1 LGHNA and CDR2 YNFKEQ. CDR3 length: 13 amino acids. V lost 1 base to trimming and J lost 5 bases, with 9 bases between them. CDR3: CASSQVNLNEQYF. The DNA of the CDR3 is TGTGCCAGCAGCCAAGTTAACCTTAACGAGCAGTACTTC.

This clone was detected a few times. This chain joins TRBV30 and TRBJ1-4; D call uncertain. The V gene lost 1 base and the J gene lost 7 bases, with 7 bases spanning the gap. There are 12 residues in the CDR3. CDR1 GTSNPN and CDR2 SVGIG come from the germline V gene (reference sequence). The CDR3 bases are TGTGCCTGGAGTGGACTACCTGAAAAACTGTTTTTT. Translating gives CAWSGLPEKLFF. Together with reference TRBV30 and TRBJ1-4, the CDR3 gives the full variable domain: SQTIHQWPATLVQPVGSPLSLECTVEGTSNPNLYWYRQAAGRGLQLLFYSVGIGQISSEVPQNLSASRPQDRQFILSSKKLLLSDSGFYLCAWSGLPEKLFFGSGTQLSVL.

This clone has just a few counts. The rearrangement uses TRBV9 and TRBJ2-1; 8 bases agree with TRBD2. The trim removed 4 bases at V and 6 bases at J, leaving 6 bases unmatched. The V gene's germline CDR1 is SGDLS and CDR2 YYNGEE. This CDR3 has 14 residues. The CDR3 here is CASSPYGGGNEQFF. DNA for the CDR3: TGTGCCAGCAGCCCCTACGGGGGGGGCAATGAGCAGTTCTTC.

This clone was detected only once. The gene calls are TRBV30 and TRBJ2-7; 11 bases are shared with TRBD1. There are 15 residues in the CDR3. Germline CDR1 and CDR2: GTSNPN and SVGIG (reference sequence). V shed 4 bases, J shed 2 bases, and the junction held 7 bases outside the gene matches. The CDR3 protein is CAWTPWGQGAYEQYF. CDR3 bases: TGTGCCTGGACCCCCTGGGGACAGGGGGCCTACGAGCAGTACTTC.